This entry is about one T cell receptor beta chain. Its antigen is unknown. This sample is part of a study of OX40 agonist ivuxolimab in advanced cancers. Some clones are missing from TCRdb's copy, which holds only in-frame ones; the method was immunoSEQ multiplex PCR. The sample records about 50,000 clones, around nine tenths being singletons. Study-wide results and caveats: CD4+ and CD8+ blood T cells expanded clonally by week 6 at 0.1 to 3.0 mg/kg.

Material: CD4+ or CD8+ T cells sorted from blood, obtained in a trial of the OX40 agonist ivuxolimab. The TCR sequence derives from an adult with an advanced solid tumor such as melanoma, head and neck, liver or kidney cancer.

CDR3 protein: CASSYKQDLNTEAFF. DNA for the CDR3: TGTGCCAGCAGTTACAAACAGGACTTGAACACTGAAGCTTTCTTT. V usage is TRBV6-5 and J usage is TRBJ1-1, with TRBD1 as a possible D gene (5 bases). The CDR3 totals 15 residues. Germline CDR1 and CDR2: MNHEY and SVGAGI. V lost 2 bases to trimming and J lost 0 bases, with 10 bases between them.